These 24 T cell receptor beta chains originate from one sample sequenced in a study of beta chain features in type 1 diabetes. As every portion of the isolated RNA was reverse transcribed, the sequencing read expressed TCRB transcripts. This table comes from immunoSEQ multiplex PCR, and its TCRdb copy is limited to in-frame clones, with some not included. The sample yields 600,000 to 650,000 clones, less than 20% seen once. The sequenced sample was naive CD4+ T cells from blood. The source is a man aged 18 to 30 in good health.

The chain's CDR3 is CASSLQWNSMNTEAFF. DNA of the CDR3: TGCGCCAGCAGCCTGCAGTGGAACAGCATGAACACTGAAGCTTTCTTT. The chain joins TRBV4-3 to TRBJ1-1; D is unclear. The CDR3 loop spans 16 amino acids. Germline loops: CDR1 LGHNA, CDR2 YSLEER. V was clipped by 4 bases and J by 0 bases, with 15 bases between them.

This clone appeared a few times. This chain links TRBV14 with TRBJ2-2; 10 positions agree with TRBD2. The length of the CDR3 is 16 residues. The V gene's germline CDR1 is SGHDN and CDR2 FVKESK. V was pared by 2 bases and J by 4 bases, with 4 bases of the junction left unmatched. DNA of the CDR3: TGTGCCAGCAGCCAAAAGCGGGAGGGCCTCACCGGGGAGCTGTTTTTT. It specifies CASSQKREGLTGELFF.

This clone was counted a few times. CDR3 nucleotides: TGTGCCAGCATTGCCGAAACAGATACGCAGTATTTT. Protein sequence: CASIAETDTQYF. The chain employs TRBV28 and TRBJ2-3; D not certain. The germline V and J ends were trimmed by 7 bases and 3 bases, with 8 bases remaining between them. The CDR3 sequence is 12 residues long. From germline, CDR1 is MDHEN and CDR2 SYDVKM.

There are a few counts of this clone. The chain has TRBV7-3 and TRBJ2-3; D call uncertain. Trimming shortened V by 1 base and J by 0 bases, and 11 bases separated the two germline ends. The CDR3 extends over 16 amino acids. Looked up from germline, CDR1 is SGHTA and CDR2 is FQGTGA. CDR3 loop: CASSLMRSDSTDTQYF. Written as DNA, the CDR3 is TGTGCCAGCAGCTTAATGAGGAGCGACAGCACAGATACGCAGTATTTT.

This clone was detected only a few times. V is TRBV4-1 and J is TRBJ2-7; D is perhaps TRBD1 or TRBD2 (5 bases each). The CDR3 sequence is 19 residues long. CDR1 MGHRA and CDR2 YSYEKL come from the germline V gene. V gave up 1 base and J gave up 3 bases, with 25 bases separating them. DNA for the CDR3: TGCGCCAGCAGCCAAGGTGGACACGGTGTCTGGGGGAACAACTACGAGCAGTACTTC. Protein sequence: CASSQGGHGVWGNNYEQYF.

The V and J genes are TRBV6-5 and TRBJ2-5; the D gene is possibly TRBD1 (5 bases). In germline, CDR1 is MNHEY, CDR2 SVGAGI. Trimming cost V 0 bases and J 4 bases, with 15 bases left between them. There are 16 residues in the CDR3. The CDR3 sequence: CASSYSDGRVGETQYF. CDR3 in DNA: TGTGCCAGCAGTTACTCAGACGGCAGGGTGGGAGAGACCCAGTACTTC.

This chain uses TRBV5-6 with TRBJ1-1, with a tentative D call TRBD1 (6 bases). V dropped 5 bases and J dropped 2 bases, with 16 bases sitting between them. This CDR3 has 15 amino acids. The germline gives CDR1 SGHDT, CDR2 YYEEEE. CDR3 region: CASRRQENLNTEAFF. The DNA for the CDR3 is TGTGCCAGCAGACGACAGGAGAATTTAAACACTGAAGCTTTCTTT.

This clone was recorded a few times. The chain carries TRBV7-2 and TRBJ2-6; D uncertain. The germline V and J ends were trimmed by 5 bases and 2 bases, with 16 bases remaining between them. The length of the CDR3 is 17 residues. The V gene's germline CDR1 is SGHTA and CDR2 FQGNSA. The CDR3 is CASSPSATRTGANVLTF. CDR3 nucleotides: TGTGCCAGCAGCCCCTCGGCGACAAGGACTGGGGCCAACGTCCTGACTTTC.

V gene TRBV5-1 combines with J gene TRBJ2-1; tentative D call: TRBD2 (5 bases). The CDR3 is made up of 13 amino acids. Between the trimmed V and J ends, which lost 3 bases and 9 bases, there was a span of 13 bases. CDR1 and CDR2 from the germline V gene are SGHRS and YFSETQ. CDR3: CASSSPPGSEQFF. CDR3 DNA: TGCGCCAGCAGCTCCCCCCCGGGGTCTGAGCAGTTCTTC. Full variable domain (rest looked up from reference TRBV5-1 and TRBJ2-1): KAGVTQTPRYLIKTRGQQVTLSCSPISGHRSVSWYQQTPGQGLQFLFEYFSETQRNKGNFPGRFSGRQFSNSRSEMNVSTLELGDSALYLCASSSPPGSEQFFGPGTRLTVL.

This clone has just a few counts. The gene calls are TRBV2 and TRBJ1-5; 12 nucleotides line up with TRBD1. Germline loops: CDR1 SNHLY, CDR2 FYNNEI. J gave up 5 bases and V 4 bases, and 3 bases lay outside the gene matches. The CDR3 length is 15 residues. The chain's CDR3 is CASSGDRGRDQPQHF. In nucleotides, the CDR3 is TGTGCCAGCAGTGGGGACAGGGGGCGCGATCAGCCCCAGCATTTT.

The chain links TRBV6-5 to TRBJ2-7, with TRBD1 matching over 7 bases. This CDR3 has 15 amino acids. Germline values: CDR1 MNHEY, CDR2 SVGAGI. V trimming: 0 bases; J trimming: 6 bases; junction bases outside the gene matches: 8. CDR3 region: CASSYSHRGEGEQYF. The DNA of the CDR3 is TGTGCCAGCAGTTACTCGCACAGGGGAGAAGGCGAGCAGTACTTC.

This clone was seen only a few times. The rearrangement joins TRBV9 to TRBJ2-1; a weak D match, TRBD2 (5 bases). The CDR3 sequence is 15 residues long. In germline, CDR1 is SGDLS, CDR2 YYNGEE. Trimming removed 3 bases from V and 1 base from J, with 11 bases in between. CDR3 residues: CASSARRGSYNEQFF. DNA of the CDR3: TGTGCCAGCAGCGCCCGGCGCGGGTCCTACAATGAGCAGTTCTTC.

This chain joins TRBV30 and TRBJ2-7, with D possibly being TRBD1 (6 bases). Trimming shortened V by 3 bases and J by 1 base, and 13 bases separated the two germline ends. The germline V gene encodes CDR1 GTSNPN and CDR2 SVGIG (reference sequence). The CDR3 length is 14 residues. CDR3 in DNA: TGTGCCTGGAGATACAGGGTATCGTCCTACGAGCAGTACTTC. It encodes CAWRYRVSSYEQYF.

Points on this clone: Other DNA sequences within the sample encode an identical CDR3. The chain uses TRBV29-1 and TRBJ2-6; unclear D gene. In germline, CDR1 is SQVTM, CDR2 ANQGSEA. V gave up 3 bases and J gave up 0 bases, with 3 bases separating them. The CDR3 is 13 amino acids. The CDR3 here is CSVDSSGANVLTF. Written as DNA, the CDR3 is TGCAGCGTTGATTCCTCTGGGGCCAACGTCCTGACTTTC.

The chain joins TRBV5-4 to TRBJ2-5; 9 nucleotides match TRBD1. This CDR3 region has 16 residues. The V and J ends lost 4 bases and 2 bases, in that order; junction bases with no gene match: 9. CDR1 and CDR2 from the germline V gene are SGHNT and YYREEE (reference sequence). The CDR3 loop is CASSLRGQGYQETQYF. The CDR3 DNA follows: TGTGCCAGCAGCCTAAGAGGACAGGGGTATCAAGAGACCCAGTACTTC.

This rearrangement joins TRBV7-2 to TRBJ1-1; D perhaps matches TRBD1 (5 bases). Germline CDR1 and CDR2: SGHTA and FQGNSA. V was pared by 5 bases and J by 2 bases, with 12 bases between. CDR3 size: 14 residues. The CDR3 DNA sequence: TGTGCCAGCAGCCCCCAGGGATATAACACTGAAGCTTTCTTT. It translates to CASSPQGYNTEAFF.

This clone has a single count. The chain uses TRBV21-1 and TRBJ2-5. TRBV21-1 has pseudogene status. This CDR3 contains 15 residues. The CDR3 DNA reads TGTGCCAGCAGCAACCCCATCGATGGGCAAGAGACCCAGTACTTC. Translating gives CASSNPIDGQETQYF.

This sequence joins TRBV9 and TRBJ2-1, with 15 bases matching TRBD2. Germline lookup yields CDR1 SGDLS and CDR2 YYNGEE. V shed 3 bases and J 7 bases; nucleotides not matched to a gene: 2. The CDR3 is made up of 15 amino acids. The CDR3 bases are TGTGCCAGCAGCGGTGGACTAGCGGGAGGGAATGAGCAGTTCTTC. It specifies CASSGGLAGGNEQFF. Full variable domain (outside the CDR3, taken from reference TRBV9 and TRBJ2-1): DSGVTQTPKHLITATGQRVTLRCSPRSGDLSVYWYQQSLDQGLQFLIQYYNGEERAKGNILERFSAQQFPDLHSELNLSSLELGDSALYFCASSGGLAGGNEQFFGPGTRLTVL.

This clone was picked up a small number of times. In DNA, the CDR3 is TGTGCCAGCAGCGTAGGCCTGTCCGGCAGAGGAGGGGATGAGCAGTTCTTC. Its translation is CASSVGLSGRGGDEQFF. The chain joins TRBV9 to TRBJ2-1; D may be TRBD2 (6 bases). CDR3 size: 17 residues. CDR1 and CDR2 from the germline V gene are SGDLS and YYNGEE. V dropped 0 bases and J dropped 8 bases, with 21 bases sitting between them.

The table lists this clone with a few counts. The chain combines TRBV12-5 with TRBJ1-2, with TRBD1 as a possible D gene (5 bases). This CDR3 contains 14 residues. Trimming left V 6 bases short and J 4 bases short, with 15 bases between. CDR1 and CDR2 (germline): LGHNT, FRNRAP. The CDR3 here is CASGNSGTGYGYTF. The DNA of the CDR3 is TGTGCTAGTGGAAATAGTGGGACGGGCTATGGCTACACCTTC. The entire variable domain, with the rest obtained from reference TRBV12-5 and TRBJ1-2, is as follows: DARVTQTPRHKVTEMGQEVTMRCQPILGHNTVFWYRQTMMQGLELLAYFRNRAPLDDSGMPKDRFSAEMPDATLATLKIQPSEPRDSAVYFCASGNSGTGYGYTFGSGTRLTVV.

This clone has just a few counts. The identical CDR3 is also encoded by other nucleotide sequences in the sample. The chain recombines TRBV28 with TRBJ2-7; the match to TRBD1 covers 7 bases. The germline V gene encodes CDR1 MDHEN and CDR2 SYDVKM. This CDR3 spans 14 amino acids. V lost 6 bases, J lost 1 base, and 6 bases stayed unmatched. DNA of the CDR3: TGTGCCAGCAGCCTGGACAGGAGATCCTACGAGCAGTACTTC. It is translated as CASSLDRRSYEQYF.

This clone was counted a few times. The CDR3 here is CASSFGGPGYNEQFF. Here the CDR3 DNA reads TGTGCCAGCAGCTTCGGCGGCCCGGGCTACAATGAGCAGTTCTTC. The chain combines TRBV7-3 with TRBJ2-1; no definite D call. CDR1 and CDR2 (germline): SGHTA, FQGTGA. Trimming removed 3 bases at V and 3 bases at J, with 12 bases between. The CDR3 covers 15 residues.

The rearrangement links TRBV9 to TRBJ2-1, with a weak D call TRBD2 (5 bases). V was shortened by 4 bases and J by 4 bases, with 12 bases between the two germline ends. Germline loops: CDR1 SGDLS, CDR2 YYNGEE. The CDR3 has 14 amino acids. The CDR3 nucleotides read TGTGCCAGCAGCCTAGCCACTCCGTACAATGAGCAGTTCTTC. Protein sequence: CASSLATPYNEQFF.

V gene TRBV19 combines with J gene TRBJ2-3, with D hard to call. The length of the CDR3 is 14 residues. The germline V and J ends were trimmed by 3 bases and 2 bases, with 9 bases remaining between them. The V gene's germline CDR1 is LNHDA and CDR2 SQIVND (reference sequence). CDR3 nucleotides: TGTGCCAGTAGTATTGCACTAATCACAGATACGCAGTATTTT. Protein sequence: CASSIALITDTQYF.